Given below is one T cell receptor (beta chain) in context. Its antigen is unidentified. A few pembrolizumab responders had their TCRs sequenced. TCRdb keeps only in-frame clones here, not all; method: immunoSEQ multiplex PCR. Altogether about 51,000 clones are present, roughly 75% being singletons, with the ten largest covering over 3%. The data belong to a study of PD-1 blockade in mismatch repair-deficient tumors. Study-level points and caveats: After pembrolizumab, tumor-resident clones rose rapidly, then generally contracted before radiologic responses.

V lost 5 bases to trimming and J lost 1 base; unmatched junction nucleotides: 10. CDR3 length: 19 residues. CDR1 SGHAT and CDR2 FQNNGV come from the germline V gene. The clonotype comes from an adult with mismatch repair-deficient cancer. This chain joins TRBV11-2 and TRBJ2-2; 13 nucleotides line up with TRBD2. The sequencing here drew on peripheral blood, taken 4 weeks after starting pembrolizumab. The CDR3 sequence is CASSPTGTSGEGNTGELFF. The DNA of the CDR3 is TGTGCCAGCAGCCCGACCGGGACTAGCGGGGAGGGGAACACCGGGGAGCTGTTTTTT. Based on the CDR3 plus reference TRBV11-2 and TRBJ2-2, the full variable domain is EAGVAQSPRYKIIEKRQSVAFWCNPISGHATLYWYQQILGQGPKLLIQFQNNGVVDDSQLPKDRFSAERLKGVDSTLKIQPAKLEDSAVYLCASSPTGTSGEGNTGELFFGEGSRLTVL.